This T cell receptor (beta chain) was obtained from a study of cytomegalovirus exposure and HLA in healthy donors. Study results and caveats: Using the classifier, cytomegalovirus status was reportedly diagnosed with high specificity and sensitivity. A later analysis associated some 18,000 TCR beta sequences with HLA alleles at a 0.05 false discovery rate.

Comments on this clone: Its antigen is unidentified.

Germline V gene lookup returns CDR1 SGHTA and CDR2 FQGNSA. With 2 bases removed from V and 7 bases from J, the gap between germline ends came to 15 bases. The CDR3 has 15 amino acids. The PCR made use of 60 Vbeta and 13 Jbeta primers. Measured with immunoSEQ multiplex PCR; TCRdb has only the in-frame clones, and not every one. The sample has about 140,000 clones, roughly 80% seen once; the top ten hold roughly 4%. Sequenced sample: PBMCs. The sequence was collected from a man aged 35 to 55 in good health and CMV-seropositive. This rearrangement joins TRBV7-2 to TRBJ2-1, with TRBD2 as a possible D gene (5 bases). CDR3 region: CASSLLRGIGNEQFF. The CDR3 DNA reads TGTGCCAGCAGCTTACTGAGAGGGATCGGAAATGAGCAGTTCTTC.